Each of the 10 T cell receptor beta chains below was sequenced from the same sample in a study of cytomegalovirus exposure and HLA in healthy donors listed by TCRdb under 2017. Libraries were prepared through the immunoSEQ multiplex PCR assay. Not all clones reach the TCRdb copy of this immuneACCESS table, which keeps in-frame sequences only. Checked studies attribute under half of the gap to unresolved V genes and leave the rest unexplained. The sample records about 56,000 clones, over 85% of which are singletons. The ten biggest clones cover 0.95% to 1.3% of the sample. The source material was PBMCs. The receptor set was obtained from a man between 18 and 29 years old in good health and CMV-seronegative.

In nucleotides, the CDR3 is TGTGCCAGCAGCGACCTAGAAGAGCAGTACTTC. Translating gives CASSDLEEQYF. This chain joins TRBV5-4 and TRBJ2-7; D remains ambiguous. The CDR3 spans 11 residues. V gave up 4 bases and J gave up 7 bases, with 9 bases separating them. Germline V CDR1 and CDR2: SGHNT, YYREEE (reference sequence).

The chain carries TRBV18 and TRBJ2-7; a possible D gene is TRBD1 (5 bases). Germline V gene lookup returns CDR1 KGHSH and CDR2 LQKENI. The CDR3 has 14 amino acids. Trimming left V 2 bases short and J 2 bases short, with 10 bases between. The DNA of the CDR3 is TGTGCCAGCTCACCAGGGGCTAGTGCCTACGAGCAGTACTTC. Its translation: CASSPGASAYEQYF.

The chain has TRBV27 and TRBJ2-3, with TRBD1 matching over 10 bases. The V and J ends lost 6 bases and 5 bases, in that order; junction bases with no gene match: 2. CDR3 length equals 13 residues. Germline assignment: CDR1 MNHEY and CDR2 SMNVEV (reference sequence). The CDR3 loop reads CASRGQGQDTQYF. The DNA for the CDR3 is TGTGCCAGCAGGGGACAGGGGCAAGATACGCAGTATTTT.

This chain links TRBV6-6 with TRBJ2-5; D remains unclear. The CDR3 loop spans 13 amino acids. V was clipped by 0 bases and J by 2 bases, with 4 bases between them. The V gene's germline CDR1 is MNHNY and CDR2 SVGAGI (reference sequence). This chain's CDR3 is CASSYSQQETQYF. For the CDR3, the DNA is TGTGCCAGCAGTTACTCACAGCAAGAGACCCAGTACTTC.

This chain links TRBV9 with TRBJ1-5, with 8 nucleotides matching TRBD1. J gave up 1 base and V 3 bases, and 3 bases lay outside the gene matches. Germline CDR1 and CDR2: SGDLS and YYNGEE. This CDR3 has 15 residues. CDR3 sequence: CASSGTGTSNQPQHF. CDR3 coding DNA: TGTGCCAGCAGCGGGACAGGGACGAGCAATCAGCCCCAGCATTTT.

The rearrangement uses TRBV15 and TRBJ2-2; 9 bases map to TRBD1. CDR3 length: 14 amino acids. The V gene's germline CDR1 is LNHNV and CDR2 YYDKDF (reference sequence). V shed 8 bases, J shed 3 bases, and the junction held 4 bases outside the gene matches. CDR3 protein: CATVDRGDTGELFF. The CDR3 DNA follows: TGTGCCACCGTAGACAGGGGGGACACCGGGGAGCTGTTTTTT.

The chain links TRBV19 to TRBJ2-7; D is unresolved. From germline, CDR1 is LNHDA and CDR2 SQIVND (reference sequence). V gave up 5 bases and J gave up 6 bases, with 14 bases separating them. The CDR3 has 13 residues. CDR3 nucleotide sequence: TGTGCCAGTAGTGTGTCGCGTCGCGGCGAGCAGTACTTC. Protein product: CASSVSRRGEQYF. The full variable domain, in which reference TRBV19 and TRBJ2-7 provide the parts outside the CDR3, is DGGITQSPKYLFRKEGQNVTLSCEQNLNHDAMYWYRQDPGQGLRLIYYSQIVNDFQKGDIAEGYSVSREKKESFPLTVTSAQKNPTAFYLCASSVSRRGEQYFGPGTRLTVT.

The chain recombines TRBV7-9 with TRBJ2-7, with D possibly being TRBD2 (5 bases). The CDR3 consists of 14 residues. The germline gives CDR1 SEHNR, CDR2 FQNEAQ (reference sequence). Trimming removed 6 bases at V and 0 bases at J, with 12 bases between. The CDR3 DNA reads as TGTGCCAGCAGAGCGGCTGGGAGCTCCTACGAGCAGTACTTC. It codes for CASRAAGSSYEQYF.

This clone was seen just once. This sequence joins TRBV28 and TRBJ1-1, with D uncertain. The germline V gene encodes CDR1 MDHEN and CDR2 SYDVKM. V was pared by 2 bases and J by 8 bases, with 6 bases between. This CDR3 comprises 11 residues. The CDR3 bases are TGTGCCAGCAGTTTAATCGGGGAAGCTTTCTTT. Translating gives CASSLIGEAFF.

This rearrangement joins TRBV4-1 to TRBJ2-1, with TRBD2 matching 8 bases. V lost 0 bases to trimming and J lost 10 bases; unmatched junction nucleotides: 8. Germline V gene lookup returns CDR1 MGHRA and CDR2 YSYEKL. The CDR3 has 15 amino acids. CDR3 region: CASSQDPGGPGEQFF. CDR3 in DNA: TGCGCCAGCAGCCAAGACCCGGGAGGGCCAGGAGAGCAGTTCTTC.